This T cell receptor beta chain appears in the sequencing data of a study of technical replicates of blood from a few donors. This CDR3 is built from 15 residues. The ends were cut back, 2 bases at V and 6 bases at J, with 13 bases in the middle. The germline CDR1 and CDR2 sequences are MNHEY and SVGAGI. Sequencing was performed with immunoSEQ multiplex PCR; in TCRdb, only in-frame clones are kept and a portion is missing. Here the sample spans 81,000 or so clones, 95% to 97% being singletons. Source material: T cells isolated from PBMCs. This rearrangement joins TRBV6-5 to TRBJ1-4; D is perhaps TRBD1 (5 bases). The source of this sequence is a human donor in good health. CDR3 nucleotides: TGTGCCAGCAGTTACACCGACCGGGGGGATGAAAAACTGTTTTTT. Amino acids: CASSYTDRGDEKLFF.